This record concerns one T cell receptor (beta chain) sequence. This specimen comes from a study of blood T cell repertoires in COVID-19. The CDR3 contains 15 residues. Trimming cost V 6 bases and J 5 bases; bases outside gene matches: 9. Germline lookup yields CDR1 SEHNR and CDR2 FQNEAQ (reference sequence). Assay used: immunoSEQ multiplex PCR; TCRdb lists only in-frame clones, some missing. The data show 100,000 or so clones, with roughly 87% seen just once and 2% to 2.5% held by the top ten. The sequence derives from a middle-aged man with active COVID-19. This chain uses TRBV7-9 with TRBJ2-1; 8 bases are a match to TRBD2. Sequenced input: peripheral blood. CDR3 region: CASRSSGGLDNEQFF. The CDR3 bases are TGTGCCAGCAGATCCAGCGGGGGCCTCGACAATGAGCAGTTCTTC. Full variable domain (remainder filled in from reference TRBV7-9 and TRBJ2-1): DTGVSQNPRHKITKRGQNVTFRCDPISEHNRLYWYRQTLGQGPEFLTYFQNEAQLEKSRLLSDRFSAERPKGSFSTLEIQRTEQGDSAMYLCASRSSGGLDNEQFFGPGTRLTVL.